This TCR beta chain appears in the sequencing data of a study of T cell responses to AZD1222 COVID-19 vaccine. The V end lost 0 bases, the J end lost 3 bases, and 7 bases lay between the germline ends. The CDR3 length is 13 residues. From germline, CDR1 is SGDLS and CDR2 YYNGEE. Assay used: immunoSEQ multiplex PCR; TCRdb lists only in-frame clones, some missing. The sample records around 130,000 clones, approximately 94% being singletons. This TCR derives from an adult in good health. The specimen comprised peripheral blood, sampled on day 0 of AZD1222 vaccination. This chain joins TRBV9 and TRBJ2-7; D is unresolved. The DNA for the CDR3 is TGTGCCAGCAGCGTAGATGGCCTCTACGAGCAGTACTTC. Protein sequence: CASSVDGLYEQYF.